The present T cell receptor (beta chain) was sequenced within a study of shared clonotypes between healthy human individuals. CDR1 SNHLY and CDR2 FYNNEI come from the germline V gene. V trimming: 8 bases; J trimming: 4 bases; junction bases outside the gene matches: 13. This CDR3 region has 15 residues. The table came from immunoSEQ multiplex PCR; TCRdb's copy has only in-frame clones and leaves some out. The sample records roughly 2.4 million clones, approximately 96% being singletons. The receptor was isolated from a man aged 18 to 30 in good health. Sequencing used naive CD4+ T cells sorted from blood. Subset: CD45RA+ positively selected. The chain carries TRBV2 and TRBJ2-7; 8 positions agree with TRBD1. This chain's CDR3 is CASRPGAGGDYEQYF. The DNA for the CDR3 is TGTGCCAGCCGCCCAGGGGCAGGGGGCGATTACGAGCAGTACTTC.